This T cell receptor beta chain was captured by sequencing in a study of OX40 agonist ivuxolimab in advanced cancers. This CDR3 contains 13 residues. CDR1 and CDR2 from the germline V gene are SGHDT and YYEEEE. V shed 4 bases and J 2 bases; nucleotides not matched to a gene: 2. Here immunoSEQ multiplex PCR was the method, and the copy in TCRdb shows in-frame clones only, minus some. The table shows more than 70,000 clones, with approximately 80% occurring only once. The chain links TRBV5-6 to TRBJ1-2; 7 bases line up with TRBD1. The sequence was obtained from an adult with an advanced solid tumor such as melanoma, head and neck, liver or kidney cancer. The material sequenced was CD4+ or CD8+ T cells sorted from blood, taken in a trial of the OX40 agonist ivuxolimab. The CDR3 region has the DNA TGTGCCAGCAGCCCGGACAGGAACTATGGCTACACCTTC. Residues: CASSPDRNYGYTF.